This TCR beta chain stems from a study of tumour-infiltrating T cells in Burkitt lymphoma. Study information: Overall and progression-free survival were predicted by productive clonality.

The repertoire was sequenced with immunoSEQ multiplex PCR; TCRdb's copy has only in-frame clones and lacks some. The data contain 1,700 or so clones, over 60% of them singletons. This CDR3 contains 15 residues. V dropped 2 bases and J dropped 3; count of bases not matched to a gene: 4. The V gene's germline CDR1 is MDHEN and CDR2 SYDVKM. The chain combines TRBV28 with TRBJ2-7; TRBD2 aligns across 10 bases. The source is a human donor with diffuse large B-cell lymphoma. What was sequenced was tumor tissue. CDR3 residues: CASSLAAGGDYEQYF. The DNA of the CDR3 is TGTGCCAGCAGTTTAGCAGCGGGAGGGGACTACGAGCAGTACTTC.